This T cell receptor (beta chain) derives from a study of cytomegalovirus exposure and HLA in healthy donors. Per germline, CDR1 KGHSH and CDR2 LQKENI. V lost 4 bases, J lost 3 bases, and 11 bases stayed unmatched. CDR3 length: 17 residues. About this clone: Its antigen is not identified.

Regarding the study as a whole: Later on, an analysis found that several of the most significant clusters appeared to be linked to common viral pathogens, which included parvovirus B19. Analyses of presence and absence presupposed an approximately uniform sequencing depth across donors. Analysis performed later found over 15,000 TCR beta sequences associated with HLA alleles at 0.05 false discovery rate.

Unrecorded immune exposure was likely among donors, who were nominally healthy when sampled. This PCR relied on a set of 60 Vbeta primers and 13 Jbeta primers. Profiling relied on immunoSEQ multiplex PCR, and the TCRdb table lists in-frame clones only, not all of them. This sample contains roughly 150,000 clones. The chain carries TRBV18 and TRBJ2-5; TRBD2 agrees at 10 bases. This clonotype was obtained from a woman between 50 and 59 years old in good health and CMV-seronegative. Specimen: PBMCs. The CDR3 loop reads CASSHQASGRGEETQYF. In DNA, the CDR3 is TGTGCCAGCTCACACCAGGCTAGCGGGAGAGGAGAAGAGACCCAGTACTTC.